This T cell receptor beta chain was found in a study of T cells in Graves' hyperthyroidism and ophthalmopathy. General study points: The authors' 13 V-J model separated ophthalmopathy from stable hyperthyroidism. Model-based prediction identified ophthalmopathy a median 6.5 months prior to its onset.

Patients were excluded because of uncontrolled infection, other autoimmune disease, pregnancy or lactation. The PBMCs had their origin in about 9.7 ml of fresh peripheral blood. This clonotype was counted only a few times. The antigen remains undetermined. This CDR3 is built from 16 residues. The V end lost 0 bases, the J end lost 7 bases, and 16 bases lay between the germline ends. The germline CDR1 and CDR2 sequences are LGHNA and YNFKEQ. It was RNA transcripts that yielded the amplified TCR beta CDR3 regions. Researchers ran a first-round RT-PCR on the TCR CDR3 using the HTBI primer set. One entry per CDR3 protein results from TCRdb running MiXCR on the multiplex PCR reads. The table lists 600,000 or so distinct CDR3 sequences, more than 12% of them singletons.

The rearrangement joins TRBV4-2 to TRBJ2-1, with a possible D match to TRBD2 (6 bases). The sequence came from a woman aged 45-60 years with Graves' ophthalmopathy. Sequencing used blood. CDR3 sequence: CASSQDRGSGRNEQFF. CDR3 in DNA: TGTGCCAGCAGCCAAGATAGGGGCAGCGGGCGGAATGAGCAGTTCTTC.